The 15 T cell receptor beta chains presented below share a single source sample, sequenced in a study of memory CD4+ T cells and cytomegalovirus serostatus. Single viable CD3+CD4+CD8-CD45RO+ cells were sorted as the memory CD4+ T cells. Assay used: immunoSEQ multiplex PCR; TCRdb lists only in-frame clones, some missing. The sample consists of about 50,000 clones, 60% to 80% of them appearing once. The sample was memory CD4+ T cells from blood. These receptors were taken from an adult in good health and CMV-seronegative.

The chain couples TRBV5-6 to TRBJ2-1; TRBD2 might be the D (6 bases). Between the trimmed V and J ends, which lost 5 bases and 1 base, there was a span of 16 bases. The CDR3 loop spans 16 amino acids. CDR1 SGHDT and CDR2 YYEEEE come from the germline V gene. As DNA, the CDR3 is TGTGCCAGCAGTCGACTAGGCATTGGTTCCTACAATGAGCAGTTCTTC. Its translation: CASSRLGIGSYNEQFF.

This clone was detected once. This rearrangement joins TRBV4-1 to TRBJ2-7, with D possibly being TRBD2 (6 bases). The V gene lost 5 bases and the J gene lost 9 bases, with 17 bases spanning the gap. There are 13 residues in the CDR3. Germline assignment: CDR1 MGHRA and CDR2 YSYEKL. CDR3 residues: CASSGGAGTVQYF. In DNA, the CDR3 is TGCGCCAGCAGCGGAGGGGCAGGGACGGTGCAGTACTTC.

This clone was detected only a few times. The chain joins TRBV7-6 to TRBJ1-3; D remains unclear. CDR1 and CDR2 (germline): SGHVS, FNYEAQ. The CDR3 totals 12 residues. The V end was cut by 5 bases, the J end by 8 bases, with 10 bases between. In DNA form, the CDR3 reads TGTGCCAGCAGCGTGAACCGGGACACCATATATTTT. This translates into CASSVNRDTIYF.

V gene TRBV27 combines with J gene TRBJ1-1, with 10 positions matching TRBD1. CDR1 and CDR2 (germline): MNHEY, SMNVEV (reference sequence). The J segment lost 4 bases and the V segment lost 8 bases, leaving 10 bases of the junction unmatched. CDR3 length: 15 amino acids. CDR3: CASRSDRGLFTEAFF. In nucleotides, the CDR3 is TGTGCCAGCCGTTCAGACAGGGGGCTTTTCACTGAAGCTTTCTTT.

This clone was counted between two and nine times. This rearrangement joins TRBV9 to TRBJ1-1, with D perhaps TRBD1 (6 bases). The ends were cut back, 3 bases at V and 1 base at J, with 22 bases in the middle. Germline-derived CDR1 and CDR2 are SGDLS and YYNGEE. The CDR3 loop spans 18 amino acids. The CDR3 DNA reads TGTGCCAGCAGCGGGGGGCCCAACGGACAGTTTTCGAACACTGAAGCTTTCTTT. It specifies CASSGGPNGQFSNTEAFF. Combining the CDR3 with reference TRBV9 and TRBJ1-1 gives the whole variable domain DSGVTQTPKHLITATGQRVTLRCSPRSGDLSVYWYQQSLDQGLQFLIQYYNGEERAKGNILERFSAQQFPDLHSELNLSSLELGDSALYFCASSGGPNGQFSNTEAFFGQGTRLTVV.

The V call is TRBV6-6, the J call TRBJ2-3; TRBD2 might be the D (6 bases). V gave up 2 bases and J gave up 3 bases, with 6 bases separating them. This CDR3 is 13 amino acids long. Per germline, CDR1 MNHNY and CDR2 SVGAGI (reference sequence). The CDR3, as DNA: TGTGCCAGCAGTTACGGAGGGACAGATACGCAGTATTTT. Translated: CASSYGGTDTQYF.

The J gene is TRBJ2-3, the V gene TRBV27, with unresolved D. Trimming removed 1 base from V and 1 base from J, with 6 bases in between. In germline, CDR1 is MNHEY, CDR2 SMNVEV (reference sequence). The CDR3 is 14 residues long. The CDR3: CASSLYLGTDTQYF. The DNA for the CDR3 is TGTGCCAGCAGTTTATACTTAGGCACAGATACGCAGTATTTT.

The V gene is TRBV5-1, the J gene TRBJ2-1; TRBD1 aligns across 11 bases. The CDR3 sequence is 15 residues long. The germline V gene has CDR1 SGHRS and CDR2 YFSETQ. V was clipped by 6 bases and J by 5 bases; unmatched bases: 7. CDR3 protein: CASKPGTGGNNEQFF. CDR3 coding DNA: TGCGCCAGCAAACCCGGGACAGGGGGGAACAATGAGCAGTTCTTC.

This clone turned up a few times. The chain links TRBV28 to TRBJ2-5, with D perhaps matching TRBD2 (5 bases). This CDR3 has 15 amino acids. CDR1 is MDHEN and CDR2 is SYDVKM in the germline V gene. Trimming took off 3 bases at V and 1 base at J, with 12 bases between the two ends. This chain's CDR3 is CASSFSGIFQETQYF. Here the CDR3 DNA reads TGTGCCAGCAGTTTTTCGGGAATCTTCCAAGAGACCCAGTACTTC.

The V gene is TRBV9, the J gene TRBJ2-1; a weak D match, TRBD2 (5 bases). The CDR3 has 15 residues. The germline V gene encodes CDR1 SGDLS and CDR2 YYNGEE. V was trimmed by 0 bases and J by 2 bases, leaving 9 bases between them. The CDR3 nucleotides are TGTGCCAGCAGCGTAGCGGCTAGCCCCTACAATGAGCAGTTCTTC. This codes for CASSVAASPYNEQFF.

The rearrangement links TRBV7-6 to TRBJ2-5, with D perhaps assigned TRBD1 or TRBD2 (6 bases each). The CDR3 runs 14 residues. Trimming took off 5 bases at V and 4 bases at J, with 14 bases between the two ends. From germline, CDR1 is SGHVS and CDR2 FNYEAQ. CDR3 coding DNA: TGTGCCAGCAGCCCTATTTGGGGGGCAGAGACCCAGTACTTC. This gives the protein CASSPIWGAETQYF.

This clone occurred a few times. The J gene is TRBJ2-5, the V gene TRBV5-1, with 7 bases matching TRBD2. The CDR3 is 13 residues long. From germline, CDR1 is SGHRS and CDR2 YFSETQ. The trim removed 5 bases at V and 5 bases at J, leaving 6 bases unmatched. The CDR3 nucleotides read TGCGCCAGCAGGCGGGAGTCAAAGGAGACCCAGTACTTC. Its translation: CASRRESKETQYF.

The V and J genes are TRBV10-3 and TRBJ1-5; no definite D call. CDR3 length: 12 residues. Trimming cost V 7 bases and J 2 bases, with 6 bases left between them. Germline CDR1 is ENHRY and CDR2 is SYGVKD. The CDR3 spells CAITGGNQPQHF. CDR3 coding DNA: TGTGCCATCACCGGAGGCAATCAGCCCCAGCATTTT.

The genes are TRBV28 and TRBJ2-2; D possibly corresponds to TRBD2 (7 bases). This CDR3 has 15 amino acids. CDR1 is MDHEN and CDR2 is SYDVKM in the germline V gene. Trimming removed 7 bases at V and 5 bases at J, with 17 bases between. CDR3 in amino acids: CASTLGGGQTGELFF. The CDR3 nucleotides are TGTGCCAGCACCCTAGGGGGGGGGCAAACCGGGGAGCTGTTTTTT.

This clone was seen just once. The chain has TRBV30 and TRBJ2-3; D is possibly TRBD1 or TRBD2 (6 bases each). The germline V and J ends were trimmed by 1 base and 4 bases, with 18 bases remaining between them. This CDR3 is built from 16 residues. CDR1 and CDR2 from the germline V gene are GTSNPN and SVGIG (reference sequence). CDR3 sequence (DNA): TGTGCCTGGAGTGCGTTTACAGGGTGGAGGGCAGATACGCAGTATTTT. This translates into CAWSAFTGWRADTQYF. The whole variable domain, filled in from reference TRBV30 and TRBJ2-3, reads SQTIHQWPATLVQPVGSPLSLECTVEGTSNPNLYWYRQAAGRGLQLLFYSVGIGQISSEVPQNLSASRPQDRQFILSSKKLLLSDSGFYLCAWSAFTGWRADTQYFGPGTRLTVL.